These T cell receptor beta chains were read from a single sample in a study of blood T cell repertoires in COVID-19. The repertoire was sequenced with immunoSEQ multiplex PCR; TCRdb's copy has only in-frame clones and lacks some. In the table there are under 30,000 clones, around 90% of which are singletons. Material for sequencing was peripheral blood. Source of these receptors: a man aged 45-65 years with active COVID-19. CDR3s include the opening cysteine and the closing phenylalanine or tryptophan. The order of the fields is V gene, D gene, clone size, J gene, CDR3 protein, CDR3 DNA. A D gene is named only where the DNA matches it firmly. Clone size is given for some rows only: seen once, a few or many times, or a class if the clone is expanded.

TRBV7-2	TRBD1	once	TRBJ2-5	CASSLRGRETQYF	TGTGCCAGCAGCTTAAGGGGGCGAGAGACCCAGTACTTC
TRBV7-2	.	few	TRBJ1-5	CASSLGGRSSNQPQHF	TGTGCCAGCAGCTTAGGGGGGCGATCTAGCAATCAGCCCCAGCATTTT
TRBV11-3	TRBD2	.	TRBJ2-3	CASSFSGRGADTQYF	TGTGCCAGCAGCTTTAGCGGGAGGGGGGCAGATACGCAGTATTTT
TRBV7-8	.	.	TRBJ1-4	CASSLGGGKLFF	TGTGCCAGCAGCTTAGGGGGAGGAAAACTGTTTTTT
TRBV7-9	TRBD1	.	TRBJ1-2	CASSRRDREGGYTF	TGTGCCAGCAGCCGTCGGGACAGGGAGGGCGGCTACACCTTC
TRBV11-2	.	.	TRBJ2-7	CASSPLTTTYEQYF	TGTGCCAGCAGCCCTCTGACTACAACCTACGAGCAGTACTTC
TRBV5-5	.	.	TRBJ2-1	CASSSSQVISYNEQFF	TGTGCCAGCAGCTCATCACAGGTTATCTCCTACAATGAGCAGTTCTTC
TRBV11-3	TRBD1	.	TRBJ1-1	CASSLRYITGAPMNTEAFF	TGTGCCAGCAGCCTACGCTACATTACAGGGGCCCCCATGAACACTGAAGCTTTCTTT
TRBV5-6	.	.	TRBJ1-6	CASSWVQGGNSPLHF	TGTGCCAGCAGCTGGGTTCAGGGTGGGAATTCACCCCTCCACTTT
TRBV20-1	TRBD2	once	TRBJ2-1	CSASWTSGADEQFF	TGCAGTGCTAGTTGGACTAGCGGGGCCGATGAGCAGTTCTTC
TRBV28	TRBD1	.	TRBJ1-5	CASSPDRVSNQPQHF	TGTGCCAGCAGCCCGGACAGGGTATCCAATCAGCCCCAGCATTTT
TRBV3-1/TRBV3-2	TRBD1	.	TRBJ2-7	CASSQDPLRTGGSYEQYF	TGTGCCAGCAGCCAAGATCCCCTTCGGACAGGGGGCTCCTACGAGCAGTACTTC
TRBV27	TRBD2	.	TRBJ2-5	CASSLLAGEIQETQYF	TGTGCCAGCAGTTTACTGGCGGGGGAGATCCAAGAGACCCAGTACTTC
TRBV24-1	.	.	TRBJ1-5	CATSESGFGQPQHF	TGTGCCACCAGTGAGTCGGGGTTCGGCCAGCCCCAGCATTTT
TRBV2	TRBD1	.	TRBJ2-2	CASSSRGQGNTGELFF	TGTGCCAGCAGCTCAAGAGGACAGGGCAACACCGGGGAGCTGTTTTTT
TRBV19	.	.	TRBJ2-5	CASSKGVGETQYF	TGTGCCAGTAGTAAAGGGGTTGGGGAGACCCAGTACTTC
TRBV5-8	TRBD1	once	TRBJ1-5	CASSTWTGPDSNQPQHF	TGTGCCAGCAGCACTTGGACAGGGCCCGATAGCAATCAGCCCCAGCATTTT
TRBV10-2	TRBD1	.	TRBJ1-2	CASSEFSTGGGGYTF	TGCGCCAGCAGTGAGTTTTCGACAGGGGGCGGAGGCTACACCTTC
TRBV2	.	.	TRBJ1-1	CASSGGAQGPNTEAFF	TGTGCCAGCAGTGGGGGAGCACAGGGACCAAACACTGAAGCTTTCTTT
TRBV24-1	.	.	TRBJ1-1	CATSGREGIDTEAFF	TGTGCCACCAGTGGGAGGGAGGGGATAGACACTGAAGCTTTCTTT
TRBV7-2	.	.	TRBJ2-1	CASSRSQGINEQFF	TGTGCCAGCAGCCGTTCCCAGGGAATCAATGAGCAGTTCTTC
TRBV27	TRBD2	.	TRBJ2-7	CASSLRGVYEQYF	TGTGCCAGCAGTTTACGGGGGGTCTACGAGCAGTACTTC
TRBV28	TRBD2	.	TRBJ2-7	CASSLLGLAGSYEQYF	TGTGCCAGCAGTTTATTGGGACTAGCGGGATCCTACGAGCAGTACTTC
TRBV7-2	.	.	TRBJ2-3	CASSEFPGPQYF	TGTGCCAGCAGTGAATTTCCAGGTCCGCAGTATTTT
TRBV6-6	TRBD1	.	TRBJ1-2	CASSYWGQGSDGYTF	TGTGCCAGCAGTTACTGGGGACAGGGGAGCGATGGCTACACCTTC
TRBV28	.	.	TRBJ1-1	CASSVGTEAFF	TGTGCCAGCAGTGTCGGGACAGAAGCTTTCTTT
TRBV4-1	TRBD1	few	TRBJ2-7	CASRLTGGHEQYF	TGCGCCAGCAGGCTAACAGGGGGCCACGAGCAGTACTTC
TRBV7-8	TRBD2	.	TRBJ2-2	CASSLAGLAGGGYAGELFF	TGTGCCAGCAGCTTAGCCGGACTAGCGGGGGGCGGATATGCCGGGGAGCTGTTTTTT
TRBV7-9	TRBD1	.	TRBJ2-7	CASSPGQGVSYEQYF	TGTGCCAGCAGCCCCGGACAGGGCGTTTCCTACGAGCAGTACTTC
TRBV7-8	.	.	TRBJ2-2	CASSLTGGNIGNTGELFF	TGTGCCAGCAGCCTGACAGGAGGTAATATCGGCAACACCGGGGAGCTGTTTTTT
TRBV25-1	TRBD1	.	TRBJ2-1	CASRRDRQFF	TGTGCCAGCAGAAGGGACAGGCAGTTCTTC
TRBV7-9	.	.	TRBJ1-1	CASIPDGGEAFF	TGTGCCAGCATCCCCGACGGCGGTGAAGCTTTCTTT
TRBV6-5	TRBD1	.	TRBJ1-5	CASSSGTGVSNQPQHF	TGTGCCAGCAGTTCCGGGACAGGGGTTAGCAATCAGCCCCAGCATTTT
TRBV5-4	TRBD2	once	TRBJ2-1	CASSSLAGGPSEQFF	TGTGCCAGCAGCTCACTAGCGGGAGGGCCGAGTGAGCAGTTCTTC
TRBV25-1	TRBD1	once	TRBJ2-3	CASSGQTGGRTDTQYF	TGTGCCAGCAGTGGTCAGACAGGGGGTCGCACAGATACGCAGTATTTT
TRBV5-1	.	.	TRBJ2-4	CASSPGQTTPRRAKNIQYF	TGCGCCAGCAGCCCCGGACAGACTACCCCCCGGCGAGCCAAAAACATTCAGTACTTC
TRBV4-1	.	.	TRBJ1-5	CASSQERTGPQHF	TGCGCCAGCAGCCAAGAACGAACAGGGCCCCAGCATTTT
TRBV10-3	.	.	TRBJ1-5	CAISESTGNQPQHF	TGTGCCATCAGTGAGTCGACCGGGAATCAGCCCCAGCATTTT
TRBV19	.	.	TRBJ1-2	CASSPQTGPSGYTF	TGTGCCAGTAGTCCCCAGACGGGTCCCAGTGGCTACACCTTC
TRBV4-2	TRBD2	.	TRBJ2-1	CASSQPLLAGGVNEQFF	TGTGCCAGCAGCCAGCCTTTACTAGCGGGGGGGGTGAATGAGCAGTTCTTC
TRBV12-3/TRBV12-4	.	few	TRBJ2-5	CASSFRGQETQYF	TGTGCCAGCAGTTTCAGGGGCCAAGAGACCCAGTACTTC
TRBV30	TRBD1	.	TRBJ1-1	CAWGQGQTEAFF	TGTGCCTGGGGACAGGGTCAAACTGAAGCTTTCTTT
TRBV4-1	TRBD1	.	TRBJ2-4	CASSQAPGTGGKENIQYF	TGCGCCAGCAGCCAGGCCCCCGGGACAGGGGGCAAGGAAAACATTCAGTACTTC
TRBV24-1	.	.	TRBJ1-2	CATSDWNRVKGYTF	TGTGCCACCAGTGATTGGAACAGGGTTAAGGGCTACACCTTC
TRBV6-6	.	.	TRBJ2-7	CASSYELGARDEQYF	TGTGCCAGCAGTTACGAGTTGGGGGCTCGGGACGAGCAGTACTTC
TRBV20-1	.	.	TRBJ2-3	CSASLGANTDTQYF	TGCAGTGCTAGTTTGGGGGCCAACACAGATACGCAGTATTTT
TRBV24-1	TRBD2	once	TRBJ2-1	CATSVREAGRQFF	TGTGCCACCAGTGTGCGGGAGGCCGGGCGACAGTTCTTC
TRBV14	.	.	TRBJ2-7	CASSQVGQGYEQYF	TGTGCCAGCAGCCAAGTTGGGCAGGGCTACGAGCAGTACTTC